These T cell receptor beta chains were read from a single sample in a study of T cell repertoires in cytomegalovirus infection. MiXCR was run by TCRdb on the reads, yielding one entry per CDR3 protein. The repertoire has hundreds of thousands of distinct CDR3 sequences, approximately 24% of them found once; the top ten carry around 8%. The sequencing input was CD8+ T cells from PBMCs. The receptors were sampled from a human donor in good health (CMV status not recorded). Some clones in this sample may be carry-over from other donors' samples. Each CDR3 is given with its conserved first and last residue. Each record gives: CDR3 protein, CDR3 DNA, clone size, J gene, V gene, D gene. D genes are given only for firm matches. Size values are once, few and many counts, or a class for expanded clones, and some rows have none.

CASKRSYNEQFF	TGTGCCAGCAAAAGGAGCTACAATGAGCAGTTCTTC	few	TRBJ2-1	TRBV2	-
CASSAGGSPLHF	TGTGCCAGCAGCGCGGGGGGGTCACCCCTCCACTTT	many	TRBJ1-6	TRBV6-5	-
CASSLDGLHTDTQYF	TGTGCCAGCAGTTTAGACGGCCTTCACACAGATACGCAGTATTTT	few	TRBJ2-3	TRBV28	-
CASSGIAGGTDTQYF	TGTGCCAGCAGCGGAATAGCGGGGGGCACAGATACGCAGTATTTT	-	TRBJ2-3	TRBV5-5	TRBD2
CASSLFPGNTEAFF	TGTGCCAGCAGCTTATTCCCGGGGAACACTGAAGCTTTCTTT	many	TRBJ1-1	TRBV7-6	-
CSAQSRDRVIEQYF	TGCAGTGCTCAATCCCGGGACAGGGTCATCGAGCAGTACTTC	-	TRBJ2-7	TRBV20-1	TRBD1
CASSTGSAYGYTF	TGTGCCAGCAGTACGGGGTCCGCCTATGGCTACACCTTC	-	TRBJ1-2	TRBV28	-
CASKDSNSYNEQFF	TGTGCCAGCAAGGACTCTAACTCCTACAATGAGCAGTTCTTC	many	TRBJ2-1	TRBV7-9	-
CATAVSGGAREQYF	TGTGCCACGGCCGTTAGCGGGGGGGCGCGGGAGCAGTACTTC	-	TRBJ2-7	TRBV19	TRBD2
CASNREFGNSPLHF	TGTGCCAGCAACAGGGAGTTTGGGAATTCACCCCTCCACTTT	many	TRBJ1-6	TRBV7-8	-
CASSEAGTGLGYTF	TGTGCCAGCAGTGAGGCCGGGACAGGGCTTGGCTACACCTTC	few	TRBJ1-2	TRBV6-6	TRBD1
CASSLTANSPLHF	TGTGCCAGCAGCTTAACAGCCAATTCACCCCTCCACTTT	few	TRBJ1-6	TRBV14	-
CSAPRPDKHPYEQYF	TGCAGTGCGCCACGTCCCGATAAGCACCCCTACGAGCAGTACTTC	-	TRBJ2-7	TRBV20-1	-
CASSPPGTDQETQYF	TGTGCCAGCAGCCCCCCGGGGACAGACCAAGAGACCCAGTACTTC	many	TRBJ2-5	TRBV7-8	TRBD1
CAIRIGQRGNEQFF	TGTGCCATCAGGATTGGACAGCGGGGAAATGAGCAGTTCTTC	-	TRBJ2-1	TRBV10-3	-
CASNHGTRDAEKLFF	TGTGCCAGCAACCATGGGACCAGGGACGCGGAAAAACTGTTTTTT	many	TRBJ1-4	TRBV7-9	-
CASSFGTLSTEAFF	TGTGCCAGTAGTTTCGGGACCCTGAGCACTGAAGCTTTCTTT	many	TRBJ1-1	TRBV19	-
CASKDDRGVGYGYTF	TGTGCCAGCAAAGACGACAGGGGGGTCGGCTATGGCTACACCTTC	few	TRBJ1-2	TRBV6-6	TRBD1
CASSEGRNYEQYF	TGTGCCAGCAGTGAGGGTAGAAACTACGAGCAGTACTTC	-	TRBJ2-7	TRBV6-1	-
CASSPNPGNTLNTEAFF	TGTGCCAGCAGCCCGAACCCAGGGAATACCCTGAACACTGAAGCTTTCTTT	many	TRBJ1-1	TRBV7-8	-
CASSFPLAGAPTDTQYF	TGTGCCAGCAGCTTCCCACTAGCGGGGGCCCCGACAGATACGCAGTATTTT	many	TRBJ2-3	TRBV7-6	TRBD2
CASSQGQSQETQYF	TGCGCCAGCAGCCAGGGACAGAGCCAAGAGACCCAGTACTTC	few	TRBJ2-5	TRBV4-1	TRBD1
CASTETDLNTEAFF	TGTGCCAGCACGGAGACGGACCTGAACACTGAAGCTTTCTTT	-	TRBJ1-1	TRBV6-2/TRBV6-3	-
CTSSLGVGGSSPLHF	TGTACCAGCAGCTTAGGGGTGGGGGGCTCGTCACCCCTCCACTTT	-	TRBJ1-6	TRBV7-8	-
CAILTGENYGYTF	TGTGCCATTCTGACAGGGGAGAACTATGGCTACACCTTC	few	TRBJ1-2	TRBV10-3	TRBD1
CASGRQGYTDTQYF	TGTGCCAGCGGAAGACAGGGCTACACAGATACGCAGTATTTT	-	TRBJ2-3	TRBV28	TRBD1
CASSSTGLADNEQFF	TGTGCCAGCAGCTCCACCGGACTAGCGGACAATGAGCAGTTCTTC	many	TRBJ2-1	TRBV7-2	TRBD2
CASSLVGALKHTDTQYF	TGTGCCAGCAGCTTAGTGGGCGCCCTAAAACACACAGATACGCAGTATTTT	many	TRBJ2-3	TRBV7-2	-
CSARDWLAPYNEQFF	TGCAGTGCTAGAGATTGGCTAGCGCCGTACAATGAGCAGTTCTTC	-	TRBJ2-1	TRBV20-1	-
CASSLVGGGINNEQFF	TGTGCCAGCAGCTTAGTGGGCGGGGGCATTAACAATGAGCAGTTCTTC	few	TRBJ2-1	TRBV7-9	-
CASSQDSFTYEQYF	TGTGCCAGCAGCCAAGACTCATTCACCTACGAGCAGTACTTC	few	TRBJ2-7	TRBV3-1	-
CASSYPGIPRGDTQYF	TGTGCCAGCAGCTACCCGGGGATTCCACGGGGGGATACGCAGTATTTT	-	TRBJ2-3	TRBV7-9	-
CASSLRVSSYEQYF	TGTGCCAGCAGTTTACGGGTCAGCTCGTACGAGCAGTACTTC	few	TRBJ2-7	TRBV12-3/TRBV12-4	-
CSEKVGATDTQYF	TGCAGCGAAAAAGTGGGGGCAACAGATACGCAGTATTTT	-	TRBJ2-3	TRBV29-1	-
CSDIEPQRGPSTDTQYF	TGCAGTGACATAGAGCCTCAGCGGGGGCCCAGCACAGATACGCAGTATTTT	-	TRBJ2-3	TRBV20-1	TRBD2
CASSLRFEQHF	TGTGCCAGCAGCTTGAGGTTCGAACAGCATTTT	many	TRBJ1-5	TRBV6-2/TRBV6-3	-
CASSSGRPGDTQYF	TGTGCCAGCAGCTCGGGACGGCCTGGGGATACGCAGTATTTT	-	TRBJ2-3	TRBV5-6	-
CASRGQGAPTGELFF	TGTGCCAGTAGGGGACAGGGGGCTCCTACCGGGGAGCTGTTTTTT	-	TRBJ2-2	TRBV19	TRBD1
CASSIGTGVGYTF	TGTGCCAGCAGCATAGGGACAGGGGTCGGCTACACCTTC	many	TRBJ1-2	TRBV7-2	TRBD1
CASSLSGQVKYAGELFF	TGTGCCAGCAGTTTATCGGGACAGGTGAAGTACGCCGGGGAGCTGTTTTTT	-	TRBJ2-2	TRBV27	TRBD1
CASSYKLTSGVNNEQFF	TGTGCCAGCAGTTACAAGTTAACTAGCGGGGTGAACAATGAGCAGTTCTTC	few	TRBJ2-1	TRBV6-2/TRBV6-3	TRBD2
CASSISRDSPLHF	TGTGCCAGTAGTATTTCAAGGGATTCACCCCTCCACTTT	-	TRBJ1-6	TRBV19	-
CASSLVRASGANVLAF	TGTGCCAGCAGCTTAGTGAGGGCTTCCGGGGCCAACGTCCTGGCTTTC	-	TRBJ2-6	TRBV7-4	-
CASPAGARSPLHF	TGTGCCAGCCCAGCTGGCGCGCGATCACCCCTCCACTTT	-	TRBJ1-6	TRBV2	-
CASSRAGYEQFF	TGTGCCAGCAGCCGAGCGGGGTATGAGCAGTTCTTC	-	TRBJ2-1	TRBV11-2	TRBD2
CASSQDWTGANYGYTF	TGTGCCAGCAGCCAAGATTGGACAGGGGCTAACTATGGCTACACCTTC	few	TRBJ1-2	TRBV4-2	TRBD1